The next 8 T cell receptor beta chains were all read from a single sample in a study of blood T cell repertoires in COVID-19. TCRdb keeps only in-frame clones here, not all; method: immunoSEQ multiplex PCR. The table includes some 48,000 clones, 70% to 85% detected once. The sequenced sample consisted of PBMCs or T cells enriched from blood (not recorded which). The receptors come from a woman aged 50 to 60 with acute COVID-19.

The CDR3 region is CASRQGRSPLHF. The CDR3 DNA follows: TGTGCCAGCAGACAGGGAAGGTCACCCCTCCACTTT. The rearrangement links TRBV27 to TRBJ1-6; possible D gene TRBD1, 6 bases. The CDR3 is made up of 12 amino acids. V lost 6 bases and J lost 10, with 10 bases in between. Germline V gene data show CDR1 as MNHEY and CDR2 as SMNVEV (reference sequence).

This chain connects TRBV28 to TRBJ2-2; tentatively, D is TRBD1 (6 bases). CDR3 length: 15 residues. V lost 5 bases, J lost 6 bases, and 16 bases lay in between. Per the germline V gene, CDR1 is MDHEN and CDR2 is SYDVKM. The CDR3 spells CASSTDRSTAGELFF. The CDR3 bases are TGTGCCAGCAGTACCGACAGGAGCACAGCCGGGGAGCTGTTTTTT.

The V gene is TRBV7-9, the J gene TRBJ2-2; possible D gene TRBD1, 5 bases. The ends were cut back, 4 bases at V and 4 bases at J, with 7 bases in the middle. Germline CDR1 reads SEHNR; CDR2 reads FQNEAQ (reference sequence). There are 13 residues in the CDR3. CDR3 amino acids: CASSSQGTGELFF. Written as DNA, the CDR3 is TGTGCCAGCAGCTCCCAGGGCACCGGGGAGCTGTTTTTT.

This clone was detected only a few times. The CDR3 spells CASSLSASGTYEQYF. The CDR3 DNA reads as TGCGCCAGCAGCTTATCGGCTAGCGGGACCTACGAGCAGTACTTC. J is TRBJ2-7 and V is TRBV5-1; 9 bases match TRBD2. V lost 2 bases, J lost 2 bases, and 5 bases stayed unmatched. CDR3 length equals 15 residues. The germline V gene encodes CDR1 SGHRS and CDR2 YFSETQ.

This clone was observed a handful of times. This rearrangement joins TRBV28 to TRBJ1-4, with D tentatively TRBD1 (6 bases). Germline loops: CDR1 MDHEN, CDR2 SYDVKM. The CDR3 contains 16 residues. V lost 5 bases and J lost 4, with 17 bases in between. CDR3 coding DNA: TGTGCCAGCAGTCTTTTGATCAGGGGAGTTAATGAAAAACTGTTTTTT. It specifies CASSLLIRGVNEKLFF.

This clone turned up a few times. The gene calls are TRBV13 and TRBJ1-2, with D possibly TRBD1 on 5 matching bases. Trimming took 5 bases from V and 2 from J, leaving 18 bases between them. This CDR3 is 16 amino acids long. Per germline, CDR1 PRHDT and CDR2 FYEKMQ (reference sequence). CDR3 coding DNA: TGTGCCAGCAGCGCCTCCCCAATCGACAGCAACTATGGCTACACCTTC. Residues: CASSASPIDSNYGYTF.

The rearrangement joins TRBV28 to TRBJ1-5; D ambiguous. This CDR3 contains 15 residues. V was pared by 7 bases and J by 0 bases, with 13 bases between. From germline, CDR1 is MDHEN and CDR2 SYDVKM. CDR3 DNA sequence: TGTGCCAGCACCCGCCAGTCTGATAGCAATCAGCCCCAGCATTTT. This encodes CASTRQSDSNQPQHF.

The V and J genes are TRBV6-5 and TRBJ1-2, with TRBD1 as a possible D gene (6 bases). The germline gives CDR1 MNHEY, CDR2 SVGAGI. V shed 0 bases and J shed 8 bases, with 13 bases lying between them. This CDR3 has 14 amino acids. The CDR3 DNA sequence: TGTGCCAGCAGTTACTCGACAACAGGGCGCGGCTACACCTTC. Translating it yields CASSYSTTGRGYTF.